This T cell receptor beta chain was sequenced in a study of blood T cell repertoires in COVID-19. About the study: Some COVID-19 samples were acute and others convalescent; all came from the United States, Italy and Spain. Sample material is recorded as cDNA or gDNA derived from T cells, B-cell-depleted T cells, or PBMCs.

The germline V gene has CDR1 GTSNPN and CDR2 SVGIG (reference sequence). V shed 5 bases and J shed 4 bases, with 14 bases lying between them. The CDR3 totals 13 residues. Original processing methods: Estimates of nucleated cell counts were drawn from the amplification of reference gene primers. Libraries were prepared by immunoSEQ multiplex PCR; TCRdb keeps only in-frame clonotypes and omits some of them. V and J calls and clone size come straight from that table; D and trimming were deduced from the DNA. The sample holds 100,000 to 110,000 clones, approximately 84% seen once. The TCR was taken from a man aged 30-40 years in a cohort sampled during active COVID-19. Sequences were obtained from peripheral blood. V gene TRBV30 combines with J gene TRBJ2-5; D is possibly TRBD2 (5 bases). The CDR3 protein is CAWGPLGRETQYF. In DNA form, the CDR3 reads TGTGCCTGGGGCCCCCTGGGGAGAGAGACCCAGTACTTC.